Included here is one T cell receptor (beta chain) sequence, with context. What this receptor recognizes is not known. No much larger clone is present one base from it, and per-base qualities are unavailable. TCRbeta CDR3 regions were amplified from genomic DNA by means of the immunoSEQ Assay, a bias-controlled multiplex PCR. The authors' pipeline ran thus. The number of nucleated cells in each sample was estimated by amplification of reference gene primers within the assay. Sequence reads were collapsed and filtered to measure the absolute abundance of every unique TCRbeta CDR3 rearrangement. Productive Simpson clonality was computed per sample as the square root of Simpson's diversity index over productive rearrangements. Not all clones reach the TCRdb copy of this immuneACCESS table, which keeps in-frame sequences only. Checked studies attribute under half of the gap to unresolved V genes and leave the rest unexplained. Clonal size and the V and J genes are those of that table, whereas D and trimming came from the DNA. This sample has 250,000 to 350,000 clones in its table, and roughly 90% of those were observed once. The top ten clonotypes cover just under 1% of the sample.

The sample is drawn from a study of blood T cell repertoires in COVID-19 (dated by TCRdb to 2018 to 2020). Background on the whole study: The collaborator samples originated in the United States, Italy and Spain and spanned the acute and convalescent phases of COVID-19. The material from the prospective study consisted of cDNA or gDNA derived from T cells, B-cell-depleted T cells, or PBMCs. The repertoires were released in a freely available public database intended as a resource for research on the immune response to SARS-CoV-2. Samples were obtained from the ongoing ImmuneRACE study (first 160 participants) and from 1,254 subjects provided by 6 global collaborators. HLA class I and class II types, where available, came from metadata supplied by the sample provider rather than from assay-based typing. Nearly every sample came with metadata listing a de-identified subject ID, COVID-19 status, age in years and sex. Deeply sampled blood TCRbeta repertoires from subjects exposed to, actively infected with, or recovered from COVID-19 were included in the dataset. Findings and caveats that apply to the study as a whole: How much clinical and demographic metadata was included differed by source and by participant, and the metadata was provided uncurated.

Trimming at the junction amounts to 2 bases on V and 7 bases on J, and the germline ends lie 15 bases apart. The CDR3 has 14 amino acids, counting the end cysteine and phenylalanine. The sequence is cut down to CDR3 DNA, 42 bases in frame from base 1. CDR1 and CDR2 are read off the germline V gene (reference sequence) as GTSNPN and SVGIG. Enrolling through a virtual design, the prospective study's participants ranged in age from roughly 18 to 100 years and lived across approximately 25 United States geographic areas. In the prospective study, participants were assigned to cohorts based on the clinical history participants reported in a screening survey and a study questionnaire. ImmuneRACE Cohort 3 recovered participants were defined by two consecutive negative NP/OP PCR tests, healthcare professional clearance, or symptom resolution. In the prospective study, mobile phlebotomists collected whole blood, serum and a nasopharyngeal or oropharyngeal swab from each participant. Prospective study participants could optionally give additional blood draws and questionnaires over an approximately two-month period. Prospective study blood samples were shipped either frozen or at room temperature before DNA extraction.

The sequencing sample was made of PBMCs or T cells enriched from blood (not recorded which). The chain links TRBV30 with TRBJ1-5; TRBD1 might be the D gene, on 5 matching bases. This TCR derives from a woman aged 25 to 45 who had recovered from COVID-19. In nucleotide form, the sequence is TGTGCCTGGAGTCCCTGGGGATCAGGGCAGCCCCAGCATTTT. The encoded protein is CAWSPWGSGQPQHF.